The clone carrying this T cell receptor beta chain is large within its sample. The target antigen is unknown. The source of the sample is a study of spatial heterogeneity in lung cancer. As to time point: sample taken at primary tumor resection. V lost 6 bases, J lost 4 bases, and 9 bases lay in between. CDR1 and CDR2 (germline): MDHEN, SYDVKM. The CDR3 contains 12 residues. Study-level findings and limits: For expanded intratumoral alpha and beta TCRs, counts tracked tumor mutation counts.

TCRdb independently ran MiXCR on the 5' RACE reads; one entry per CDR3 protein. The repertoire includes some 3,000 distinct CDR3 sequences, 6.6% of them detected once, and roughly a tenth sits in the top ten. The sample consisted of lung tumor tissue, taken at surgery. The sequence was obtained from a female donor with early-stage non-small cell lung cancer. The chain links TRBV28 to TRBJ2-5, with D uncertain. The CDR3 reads CASSKARETQYF. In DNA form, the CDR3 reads TGTGCCAGCAGCAAGGCAAGAGAGACCCAGTACTTC.